A single sample gave rise to the 27 T cell receptor beta chains below, sequenced in a study of T cells in Graves' hyperthyroidism and ophthalmopathy. TCR beta CDR3 sequences were amplified from RNA transcripts. The TCR CDR3 first-round RT-PCR relied on the HTBI primer set. MiXCR was run by TCRdb on the multiplex PCR reads, yielding one entry per CDR3 protein. The table lists nearly 750,000 distinct CDR3 sequences, 30% to 40% of them singletons. Sequencing was carried out using blood. These receptors came from a woman aged 40 to 50 with Graves' hyperthyroidism.

In the case of this clonotype: The junction shows a germline mismatch at one end, possibly a read error. The rearrangement joins TRBV7-3 to TRBJ2-5; a weak D match, TRBD2 (5 bases). The DNA end is a closer match to TRBJ2-1, so the J assignment may be wrong. The V gene's germline CDR1 is SGHTA and CDR2 FQGTGA. The CDR3 consists of 14 residues. In nucleotides, the CDR3 is TGTACCAGCAGCTTAGGGCTTGCGGGCAATGAGCAGTTCTTC. This translates into CTSSLGLAGNEQFF.

V and J are TRBV20-1 and TRBJ2-7, with D possibly being TRBD1 (6 bases). Trimming took 1 base from V and 6 from J, leaving 16 bases between them. The CDR3 loop spans 14 amino acids. CDR1 is DFQATT, CDR2 SNEGSKA, per germline (reference sequence). The chain's CDR3 is CSARVLQGSLEQYF. Written as DNA, the CDR3 is TGCAGTGCTAGAGTTCTCCAGGGGAGCCTCGAGCAGTACTTC.

This clonotype was counted a single time. The rearrangement uses TRBV10-1 and TRBJ2-7, with 9 positions matching TRBD1. V trimming: 8 bases; J trimming: 6 bases; junction bases outside the gene matches: 14. The germline CDR1 and CDR2 sequences are WNHNN and SYGVQD (reference sequence). The CDR3 spans 15 residues. CDR3 DNA: TGCGCCAGCGGCCCGGACAGGGGCGTAATCTCCGAGCAGTACTTC. It encodes CASGPDRGVISEQYF.

This chain uses TRBV7-2 with TRBJ1-1; TRBD1 agrees at 8 bases. The V gene end was trimmed by 0 bases and the J gene end by 5 bases; junction bases not matched to a gene: 8. Germline V gene lookup returns CDR1 SGHTA and CDR2 FQGNSA. The CDR3 covers 16 residues. CDR3 sequence (DNA): TGTGCCAGCAGCTTAGCGGACAGGGCGATCGGGACTGAAGCTTTCTTT. Amino acids: CASSLADRAIGTEAFF.

The chain employs TRBV19 and TRBJ1-2; D is uncertain. The germline gives CDR1 LNHDA, CDR2 SQIVND (reference sequence). The germline V and J ends were trimmed by 6 bases and 5 bases, with 25 bases remaining between them. The CDR3 length is 17 residues. The CDR3 region is CASRPNQVPLIVYGYTF. CDR3 coding DNA: TGTGCCAGTAGGCCCAACCAAGTCCCCTTGATCGTGTATGGCTACACCTTC.

The rearrangement joins TRBV5-4 to TRBJ1-1, with 7 bases fitting TRBD1. This CDR3 is built from 16 residues. The germline V gene has CDR1 SGHNT and CDR2 YYREEE (reference sequence). J gave up 2 bases and V 0 bases, and 7 bases lay outside the gene matches. CDR3 loop: CASSLEYQGGNTEAFF. CDR3 in DNA: TGTGCCAGCAGCTTGGAATATCAGGGGGGAAACACTGAAGCTTTCTTT.

This clonotype was detected many times. The rearrangement joins TRBV7-2 to TRBJ2-7; 7 nucleotides match TRBD2. Germline trimming cut 5 bases from V and 2 bases from J; bases unmatched to any gene: 6. Per germline, CDR1 SGHTA and CDR2 FQGNSA. This CDR3 is 14 amino acids long. DNA of the CDR3: TGTGCCAGCAGCAAGGGACTATTAGCCTACGAGCAGTACTTC. This gives the protein CASSKGLLAYEQYF.

This clonotype was found many times. The junction and the germline gene differ at one end; a read error may be behind it. The chain has TRBV5-1 and TRBJ1-1; D is uncertain. Germline V lookup: CDR1 SGHRS, CDR2 YFSETQ. The CDR3 consists of 14 residues. Written as DNA, the CDR3 is TGTGCCAGCAGCTTAGGTACCTCGAACACTGAAGCTTTCTTT. Protein product: CASSLGTSNTEAFF.

This clonotype was seen only a few times. The rearrangement joins TRBV3-1 to TRBJ2-2; D is possibly TRBD1 (6 bases). The germline CDR1 and CDR2 sequences are LGHDT and YNNKEL (reference sequence). CDR3 length equals 14 residues. V lost 0 bases and J lost 7, with 9 bases in between. CDR3 residues: CASSQDRGFGELFF. CDR3 in DNA: TGTGCCAGCAGCCAAGACAGGGGCTTCGGGGAGCTGTTTTTT.

J is TRBJ1-1 and V is TRBV29-1, with 7 nucleotides matching TRBD1. The CDR3 has 13 amino acids. Germline V CDR1 and CDR2: SQVTM, ANQGSEA. CDR3 nucleotide sequence: TGCAGTGAAAGGGGGCAACCGAACACTGAAGCTTTCTTT. As protein: CSERGQPNTEAFF. Full variable domain (missing parts from reference TRBV29-1 and TRBJ1-1): SAVISQKPSRDICQRGTSLTIQCQVDSQVTMMFWYRQQPGQSLTLIATANQGSEATYESGFVIDKFPISRPNLTFSTLTVSNMSPEDSSIYLCSERGQPNTEAFFGQGTRLTVV.

The chain couples TRBV6-2 or TRBV6-3 to TRBJ2-7; D remains unclear. CDR1 and CDR2 from the germline V gene are MNHEY and SVGEGT. Trimming cost V 0 bases and J 0 bases, with 9 bases left between them. This CDR3 spans 15 amino acids. In nucleotides, the CDR3 is TGTGCCAGCAGTTACTCGTTCAGCGCCTCCTACGAGCAGTACTTC. It yields the protein CASSYSFSASYEQYF.

This clonotype appeared a few times. This CDR3 reads CASSPGLVSYGYTF. CDR3 DNA: TGTGCCAGCAGTCCAGGACTCGTATCGTATGGCTACACCTTC. The V gene is TRBV12-3 or TRBV12-4, the J gene TRBJ1-2; D not resolved. The ends were cut back, 5 bases at V and 5 bases at J, with 15 bases in the middle. The CDR3 extends over 14 amino acids.

The genes are TRBV27 and TRBJ1-5, with D unresolved. Trimming removed 1 base from V and 5 bases from J, with 9 bases in between. CDR1 and CDR2 (germline): MNHEY, SMNVEV (reference sequence). There are 14 residues in the CDR3. The CDR3 DNA reads TGTGCCAGCAGTTTATTTGCCGACGATCAGCCCCAGCATTTT. The encoded protein is CASSLFADDQPQHF.

This clonotype has ten or more counts. The chain recombines TRBV29-1 with TRBJ2-7, with D possibly matching TRBD2 (5 bases). Germline V CDR1 and CDR2: SQVTM, ANQGSEA. The CDR3 is 13 amino acids. The germline V and J ends were trimmed by 8 bases and 7 bases, with 21 bases remaining between them. The CDR3 spells CSFSGYGFSEQYF. In nucleotides, the CDR3 is TGCAGCTTCTCGGGGTACGGGTTCTCGGAGCAGTACTTC.

This clonotype was seen repeatedly, ten times or more. This chain joins TRBV20-1 and TRBJ2-5; 11 bases are a match to TRBD2. Losses at the gene ends were 5 bases for V and 0 bases for J; bases not matched to a gene: 11. The germline CDR1 and CDR2 sequences are DFQATT and SNEGSKA (reference sequence). The CDR3 covers 17 residues. CDR3 bases: TGCAGTGCTCGTAAAGGGCGGACTAGCGGGTACCAAGAGACCCAGTACTTC. It codes for CSARKGRTSGYQETQYF.

In regard to this clonotype: Lacking the conserved final phenylalanine or tryptophan, this CDR3 likely reflects a read error. The chain carries TRBV6-5 and TRBJ1-6, with D tentatively TRBD1 (6 bases). Germline-derived CDR1 and CDR2 are MNHEY and SVGAGI. The CDR3 is 14 residues long. Trimming took off 5 bases at V and 5 bases at J, with 10 bases between the two ends. In DNA form, the CDR3 reads TGTGCCAGCAGTAGACAGGCCAATAATTCACCCCTCCACCTT. It codes for CASSRQANNSPLHL.

This clonotype occurred a few times. The chain uses TRBV5-4 and TRBJ1-2, with D uncertain. Germline assignment: CDR1 SGHNT and CDR2 YYREEE (reference sequence). V lost 0 bases, J lost 0 bases, and 15 bases lay in between. The CDR3 sequence is 17 residues long. The CDR3 region has the DNA TGTGCCAGCAGCTTGGCTGGTTCTTCCCAAGCTAACTATGGCTACACCTTC. Its protein product is CASSLAGSSQANYGYTF.

This clonotype was seen many times. The chain is built from TRBV29-1 and TRBJ1-2; possible D gene TRBD1, 5 bases. Per germline, CDR1 SQVTM and CDR2 ANQGSEA. The CDR3 runs 14 residues. Trimming took 6 bases from V and 3 from J, leaving 17 bases between them. DNA of the CDR3: TGCAGCGTCCCAAAAAACAGGAGAGACTATGGCTACACCTTC. Translation gives CSVPKNRRDYGYTF.

This rearrangement joins TRBV6-2 or TRBV6-3 to TRBJ1-2; D unclear. Looked up from germline, CDR1 is MNHEY and CDR2 is SVGEGT. V shed 6 bases and J shed 4 bases, with 12 bases lying between them. CDR3 length: 13 amino acids. CDR3 residues: CASRDGEPYGYTF. The CDR3 coding sequence is TGTGCCAGCAGGGACGGGGAGCCCTATGGCTACACCTTC.

Comments on this clonotype: This may be a read error, as it is one base from a much larger clone. The chain has TRBV7-2 and TRBJ1-2; the D is unclear. The CDR3 is 15 residues long. V lost 5 bases to trimming and J lost 6 bases, with 19 bases between them. The germline V gene encodes CDR1 SGHTA and CDR2 FQGNSA. The CDR3 DNA follows: TGTGCCAGCAGCCCACCTACCGCCGTAACCAATGGCTACACCTTC. It yields the protein CASSPPTAVTNGYTF.

This clonotype was counted a few times. The rearrangement uses TRBV29-1 and TRBJ2-7, with D tentatively TRBD1 or TRBD2 (5 bases each). The V end was cut by 7 bases, the J end by 5 bases, with 18 bases between. Germline V lookup: CDR1 SQVTM, CDR2 ANQGSEA. CDR3 length: 13 amino acids. The DNA of the CDR3 is TGCAGCGCCGCCGGGACGGTATTAGACGAGCAGTACTTC. Protein sequence: CSAAGTVLDEQYF.

This clonotype was seen ten or more times. This rearrangement joins TRBV29-1 to TRBJ2-3, with 11 bases aligning to TRBD2. Trimming took 5 bases from V and 0 from J; bases not matched to a gene: 4. The CDR3 sequence is 15 residues long. Germline V gene sequence: CDR1 SQVTM, CDR2 ANQGSEA. The CDR3 reads CSVLRTSGSTDTQYF. DNA for the CDR3: TGCAGCGTTCTCCGGACTAGCGGGAGCACAGATACGCAGTATTTT.

The chain combines TRBV7-9 with TRBJ1-1; D gene uncertain. The CDR3 loop spans 14 amino acids. V dropped 1 base and J dropped 7 bases, with 13 bases sitting between them. Germline V lookup: CDR1 SEHNR, CDR2 FQNEAQ (reference sequence). CDR3 protein: CASSLGGGWGEAFF. In nucleotides, the CDR3 is TGTGCCAGCAGCTTAGGGGGTGGGTGGGGTGAAGCTTTCTTT.

The V and J genes are TRBV25-1 and TRBJ1-3, with D possibly TRBD1 on 5 matching bases. Germline V gene sequence: CDR1 MGHDK, CDR2 SYGVNS. Trimming left V 5 bases short and J 0 bases short, with 23 bases between. The CDR3 extends over 19 amino acids. The CDR3 DNA is TGTGCCAGCAGTTTAACCTCCGAGGTGGGGCTACTCTCTGGAAACACCATATATTTT. Amino acid sequence: CASSLTSEVGLLSGNTIYF.

About this clonotype: A much larger clone differs from this one at a single base, so this may be a read error. This chain links TRBV7-2 with TRBJ1-2; D ambiguous. CDR3 length equals 12 residues. Germline V CDR1 and CDR2: SGHTA, FQGNSA. V lost 4 bases and J lost 4, with 7 bases in between. CDR3 protein: CASSSSAYGYTF. The DNA of the CDR3 is TGTGCCAGCAGCTCTTCCGCCTATGGCTACACCTTC.

This clonotype was observed a single time. The rearrangement joins TRBV7-6 to TRBJ1-3; 9 bases are shared with TRBD1. CDR1 and CDR2 from the germline V gene are SGHVS and FNYEAQ. CDR3 length: 15 residues. V shed 4 bases, J shed 4 bases, and the junction held 5 bases outside the gene matches. The CDR3 sequence: CASSSGTGKGNTIYF. DNA for the CDR3: TGTGCCAGCAGCTCCGGGACAGGGAAGGGAAACACCATATATTTT.

This sequence joins TRBV29-1 and TRBJ2-1; 7 bases agree with TRBD1. Germline lookup yields CDR1 SQVTM and CDR2 ANQGSEA. This CDR3 region has 11 residues. Trimming took 6 bases from V and 9 from J; bases not matched to a gene: 5. CDR3 sequence reads: CSVDAGGEQFF. As DNA, the CDR3 is TGCAGCGTCGATGCAGGGGGTGAGCAGTTCTTC.